This TCR beta chain emerged from a study of human T cells and chemical hapten exposure. Study context: Sensitization involved placing 2% DPC onto a 2 cm by 2 cm region of upper inner arm skin. Study-wide findings and caveats: Controls had significantly fewer large CDR3 similarity clusters than were formed by expanded TCRs. Sensitizing with DPC caused no change in TCRs above 1 in 1000 frequency.

Time point: patch test 1, 2 weeks after DPC sensitization. Treatment described: therapeutic diphenylcyclopropenone sensitization with weekly scalp DPC. The CDR3 contains 14 residues. Germline V gene data show CDR1 as SGHAT and CDR2 as FQNNGV. V was pared by 5 bases and J by 4 bases, with 7 bases of the junction left unmatched. About this clonotype itself: Its specificity is not known.

Separate cDNA molecules received unique molecular identifiers, which the library attached to them. One entry per CDR3 protein, called by TCRdb with MiXCR from the RACE reads. There are about 69,000 distinct CDR3 sequences in the sample; approximately 35% occur only once, and 7.5% to 10% lies in the top ten. The sequences come from whole blood, collected in connection with sensitization to the hapten diphenylcyclopropenone (DPC). The receptor comes from a man aged 35 to 55 with alopecia areata. Some clones in this sample may be carry-over from other donors' samples. This chain links TRBV11-2 with TRBJ1-1, with 7 bases lining up with TRBD1. CDR3 coding DNA: TGTGCCAGCAGCCTCCCGACAGGGAGCACTGAAGCTTTCTTT. Translated, it gives CASSLPTGSTEAFF.